This T cell receptor (beta chain) was identified during a study of CD8+ T cells in alopecia areata. Broader study findings: In blood and scalp, many expanded lesional clones persisted during tofacitinib.

In the case of this clone: The antigen is not known.

Germline CDR1 SGHNT, CDR2 YYREEE (reference sequence). The V gene lost 0 bases and the J gene lost 3 bases, with 9 bases spanning the gap. The CDR3 runs 14 residues. RNA was extracted and reverse transcribed into cDNA as the sequencing template. Clones were sequenced by immunoSEQ multiplex PCR, and TCRdb holds only the in-frame ones, with some missing. The table lists 150,000 to 200,000 clones, roughly 60% of them singletons. As to treatment: oral pan-JAK inhibitor, 5-10 mg twice daily. The TCR was taken from a human donor with alopecia areata. The chain combines TRBV5-4 with TRBJ1-2; D ambiguous. The sample was CD4+ T cells sorted from blood, taken at week 24, from a patient treated with tofacitinib. The CDR3 sequence: CASSLGGQDYGYTF. The CDR3 nucleotides read TGTGCCAGCAGCTTGGGTGGTCAGGACTATGGCTACACCTTC.